Shown below are 27 T cell receptor beta chains from a single sample sequenced in a study of blood T cell repertoires in COVID-19. Assay used: immunoSEQ multiplex PCR; TCRdb lists only in-frame clones, some missing. This table holds 200,000 or so clones, approximately 80% found once. The sample comprised peripheral blood. These receptors all stem from a woman over 75 with COVID-19, enrolled during active disease.

The J gene is TRBJ2-1, the V gene TRBV18; tentative D call: TRBD1 (5 bases). CDR3 length: 16 residues. The V end was cut by 1 base, the J end by 6 bases, with 16 bases between. Germline-derived CDR1 and CDR2 are KGHSH and LQKENI. The CDR3 region is CASSPRETAAFNEQFF. The CDR3 coding sequence is TGTGCCAGCTCACCACGTGAGACAGCAGCGTTCAATGAGCAGTTCTTC.

The chain has TRBV5-8 and TRBJ2-3; 9 nucleotides line up with TRBD2. The germline CDR1 and CDR2 sequences are SGHTS and YDEGEE. The V gene end was trimmed by 3 bases and the J gene end by 4 bases; junction bases not matched to a gene: 3. The CDR3 loop spans 14 amino acids. CDR3 residues: CASSSGTSPDTQYF. Written as DNA, the CDR3 is TGTGCCAGCAGCTCCGGGACTAGCCCAGATACGCAGTATTTT.

The count of this clone is one. This chain connects TRBV11-2 to TRBJ1-1, with 7 bases that match TRBD1. Germline CDR1 reads SGHAT; CDR2 reads FQNNGV. V shed 5 bases and J 4 bases; nucleotides not matched to a gene: 4. The CDR3 covers 13 residues. CDR3 sequence reads: CASSRQGGTEAFF. CDR3 nucleotide sequence: TGTGCCAGCAGCCGACAGGGAGGCACTGAAGCTTTCTTT.

This chain connects TRBV5-4 to TRBJ2-5; 10 positions agree with TRBD2. The CDR3 spans 14 residues. The V gene end was trimmed by 4 bases and the J gene end by 4 bases; junction bases not matched to a gene: 4. Per germline, CDR1 SGHNT and CDR2 YYREEE (reference sequence). In DNA, the CDR3 is TGTGCCAGCAGCCAAGGACTAGCGGCAGAGACCCAGTACTTC. It translates to CASSQGLAAETQYF.

The chain recombines TRBV5-1 with TRBJ2-7; D gene unclear. Germline loops: CDR1 SGHRS, CDR2 YFSETQ. The CDR3 extends over 11 amino acids. V was trimmed by 3 bases and J by 2 bases, leaving 3 bases between them. CDR3 sequence reads: CASSSAYEQYF. The DNA for the CDR3 is TGCGCCAGCAGCTCTGCCTACGAGCAGTACTTC.

The chain carries TRBV6-6 and TRBJ2-7, with 7 bases aligning to TRBD1. CDR1 and CDR2 from the germline V gene are MNHNY and SVGAGI (reference sequence). J lost 2 bases, V lost 2 bases, and 3 bases had no gene match. The CDR3 runs 14 residues. This CDR3 is CASSYEDRTYEQYF. The DNA for the CDR3 is TGTGCCAGCAGTTACGAGGACAGGACCTACGAGCAGTACTTC.

This clone was found a few times. V gene TRBV6-2 or TRBV6-3 combines with J gene TRBJ1-5, with a possible D match to TRBD1 (5 bases). Germline V CDR1 and CDR2: MNHEY, SVGEGT. The CDR3 loop spans 14 amino acids. V lost 5 bases to trimming and J lost 2 bases, with 10 bases between them. The CDR3 bases are TGTGCCAGCAGTCTCCCGGGGGGCAATCAGCCCCAGCATTTT. It encodes CASSLPGGNQPQHF.

The chain joins TRBV28 to TRBJ1-5; perhaps TRBD1 as D (6 bases). CDR3 length: 15 residues. Deletions cut 6 bases from V and 0 bases from J, with 12 bases between. Germline V lookup: CDR1 MDHEN, CDR2 SYDVKM. The CDR3 nucleotides are TGTGCCAGCAGGCTACCAGGGGATAGCAATCAGCCCCAGCATTTT. Encoded protein: CASRLPGDSNQPQHF. The full variable domain, in which reference TRBV28 and TRBJ1-5 provide the parts outside the CDR3, is DVKVTQSSRYLVKRTGEKVFLECVQDMDHENMFWYRQDPGLGLRLIYFSYDVKMKEKGDIPEGYSVSREKKERFSLILESASTNQTSMYLCASRLPGDSNQPQHFGDGTRLSIL.

The rearrangement joins TRBV23-1 to TRBJ1-5; 8 bases fit TRBD1. TRBV23-1 is labeled an ORF, and its function is uncertain. The ends lost 0 bases at V and 5 bases at J; junction bases unmatched: 12. The CDR3 is 18 amino acids. Here the CDR3 reads CASSQSALGQGGDQPQHF. The CDR3 DNA reads as TGCGCCAGCAGTCAATCTGCCCTCGGACAGGGAGGCGATCAGCCCCAGCATTTT.

The chain joins TRBV13 to TRBJ2-1, with TRBD2 as a possible D gene (6 bases). Trimming stripped 3 bases from V and 6 bases from J, with 9 bases between. The CDR3 runs 13 residues. Germline assignment: CDR1 PRHDT and CDR2 FYEKMQ (reference sequence). This CDR3 reads CASSLGGGNEQFF. The CDR3 DNA reads TGTGCCAGCAGCTTGGGAGGAGGCAATGAGCAGTTCTTC.

This chain connects TRBV4-2 to TRBJ2-1; TRBD2 matches 12 bases. CDR1 and CDR2 from the germline V gene are LGHNA and YNFKEQ. The CDR3 covers 17 residues. The trim removed 1 base at V and 7 bases at J, leaving 8 bases unmatched. CDR3 residues: CASSQGPLAGGQNEQFF. CDR3 DNA sequence: TGTGCCAGCAGCCAAGGACCTCTAGCGGGGGGGCAGAATGAGCAGTTCTTC.

The gene calls are TRBV23-1 and TRBJ1-5; 9 nucleotides line up with TRBD1. TRBV23-1 is annotated as an ORF whose role is uncertain. J gave up 7 bases and V 4 bases, and 11 bases lay outside the gene matches. The CDR3 sequence is 16 residues long. CDR3 sequence reads: CASSPAGTGNCQPQHF. CDR3 DNA: TGCGCCAGCAGTCCGGCTGGGACAGGGAATTGCCAGCCCCAGCATTTT.

This chain links TRBV27 with TRBJ2-4; 7 nucleotides align to TRBD1. V was pared by 5 bases and J by 0 bases, with 16 bases of the junction left unmatched. There are 19 residues in the CDR3. Germline V lookup: CDR1 MNHEY, CDR2 SMNVEV (reference sequence). This CDR3 reads CASSPLPPTGPLAKNIQYF. Here the CDR3 DNA reads TGTGCCAGCAGTCCGTTACCCCCGACAGGGCCCTTAGCCAAAAACATTCAGTACTTC.

The chain uses TRBV18 and TRBJ1-1; 8 bases align to TRBD1. The trim removed 2 bases at V and 4 bases at J, leaving 9 bases unmatched. The CDR3 sequence is 16 residues long. In germline, CDR1 is KGHSH, CDR2 LQKENI. CDR3 coding DNA: TGTGCCAGCTCACCAATAGCAGGCCAGGGGGCCACTGAAGCTTTCTTT. This encodes CASSPIAGQGATEAFF. The full variable domain, completed using reference TRBV18 and TRBJ1-1, is NAGVMQNPRHLVRRRGQEARLRCSPMKGHSHVYWYRQLPEEGLKFMVYLQKENIIDESGMPKERFSAEFPKEGPSILRIQQVVRGDSAAYFCASSPIAGQGATEAFFGQGTRLTVV.

This chain links TRBV27 with TRBJ2-7; 7 positions match TRBD2. This CDR3 region has 14 residues. CDR1 and CDR2 (germline): MNHEY, SMNVEV (reference sequence). V shed 3 bases, J shed 5 bases, and the junction held 7 bases outside the gene matches. The CDR3 DNA reads as TGTGCCAGCAGTTTTGCGGGAGCTCCCCACGAGCAGTACTTC. It yields the protein CASSFAGAPHEQYF.

For the CDR3, the DNA is TGTGCCAGCACCGGATCGGACTCCTATGGCTACACCTTC. This codes for CASTGSDSYGYTF. V is TRBV7-9 and J is TRBJ1-2, with no clear D. Germline V gene data show CDR1 as SEHNR and CDR2 as FQNEAQ (reference sequence). V gave up 7 bases and J gave up 4 bases, with 13 bases separating them. This CDR3 spans 13 amino acids.

This rearrangement joins TRBV28 to TRBJ2-1; tentatively, D is TRBD2 (5 bases). This CDR3 is 15 amino acids long. V was clipped by 7 bases and J by 1 base, with 14 bases between them. CDR1 is MDHEN, CDR2 SYDVKM, per germline. The CDR3 DNA sequence: TGTGCCAGCAACCAGCTGAGGGTATCCTACAATGAGCAGTTCTTC. Residues: CASNQLRVSYNEQFF.

This chain uses TRBV9 with TRBJ1-1; no clear D gene. This CDR3 is built from 15 residues. V dropped 4 bases and J dropped 5 bases, with 18 bases sitting between them. Germline assignment: CDR1 SGDLS and CDR2 YYNGEE. The CDR3 protein is CASSWVAPGRTEAFF. CDR3 bases: TGTGCCAGCAGCTGGGTGGCCCCGGGGAGGACTGAAGCTTTCTTT.

The count of this clone is one. The J gene is TRBJ2-3, the V gene TRBV6-2 or TRBV6-3; tentative D call: TRBD1 (5 bases). This CDR3 has 15 amino acids. Looked up from germline, CDR1 is MNHEY and CDR2 is SVGEGT. Trimming left V 5 bases short and J 5 bases short, with 17 bases between. The CDR3 sequence is CASSGHPGNRDTQYF. In DNA form, the CDR3 reads TGTGCCAGCAGTGGACATCCAGGTAATAGAGATACGCAGTATTTT.

The chain carries TRBV21-1 and TRBJ1-2. TRBV21-1 is a recognized pseudogene. CDR3 size: 14 residues. The CDR3 nucleotides are TGTGCCAGCAGCCCTGGCGGAGGGGACTATGGCTACACCTTC. It translates to CASSPGGGDYGYTF.

The V gene is TRBV24-1, the J gene TRBJ2-1; 11 nucleotides align to TRBD2. In germline, CDR1 is KGHDR, CDR2 SFDVKD. The CDR3 loop spans 17 amino acids. J was trimmed by 7 bases and V by 0 bases; bases with no gene match: 7. Here the CDR3 reads CATSDLQASGRFNEQFF. DNA for the CDR3: TGTGCCACCAGTGATTTGCAAGCTAGCGGGAGGTTTAATGAGCAGTTCTTC.

This sequence joins TRBV18 and TRBJ1-3; D remains ambiguous. This CDR3 region has 13 residues. CDR1 and CDR2 from the germline V gene are KGHSH and LQKENI. Trimming cost V 9 bases and J 4 bases, with 13 bases left between them. The CDR3 loop is CASFSAEGNTIYF. For the CDR3, the DNA is TGTGCCAGTTTTTCAGCGGAGGGAAACACCATATATTTT.

This rearrangement joins TRBV5-4 to TRBJ2-5; weak D call: TRBD2 (6 bases). The CDR3 spans 16 residues. Germline-derived CDR1 and CDR2 are SGHNT and YYREEE (reference sequence). V dropped 0 bases and J dropped 5 bases, with 17 bases sitting between them. This chain's CDR3 is CASSLGGGLARETQYF. CDR3 in DNA: TGTGCCAGCAGCTTGGGAGGTGGGCTAGCGAGGGAGACCCAGTACTTC.

This sequence joins TRBV18 and TRBJ1-5; 10 nucleotides agree with TRBD1. Looked up from germline, CDR1 is KGHSH and CDR2 is LQKENI. This CDR3 is 14 amino acids long. The J segment lost 7 bases and the V segment lost 5 bases, leaving 5 bases of the junction unmatched. The CDR3 here is CASSSRDRGQPQHF. CDR3 in DNA: TGTGCCAGCTCATCCCGGGACAGGGGCCAGCCCCAGCATTTT.

The V call is TRBV5-1, the J call TRBJ2-7; 7 bases are a match to TRBD2. CDR3 length equals 14 residues. In germline, CDR1 is SGHRS, CDR2 YFSETQ. V gave up 4 bases and J gave up 3 bases; unmatched junction bases: 7. CDR3 sequence reads: CASSPLAANYEQYF. CDR3 nucleotides: TGCGCCAGCAGCCCGCTAGCGGCCAACTACGAGCAGTACTTC.

This clone appeared a single time. The DNA for the CDR3 is TGTGCCATCAGTGAGTCAGAGACAGCCTCTGGAAACACCATATATTTT. Protein: CAISESETASGNTIYF. V gene TRBV10-3 combines with J gene TRBJ1-3, with D perhaps TRBD1 (5 bases). Germline CDR1 ENHRY, CDR2 SYGVKD. V gave up 0 bases and J gave up 0 bases, with 9 bases separating them. The CDR3 contains 16 residues.

The chain links TRBV7-6 to TRBJ2-3, with 12 nucleotides matching TRBD2. Unmatched junction bases numbered 5, after V lost 2 bases and J lost 2 bases. Germline V CDR1 and CDR2: SGHVS, FNYEAQ. The CDR3 totals 17 residues. The CDR3: CASSLLAGGRPTDTQYF. CDR3 DNA: TGTGCCAGCAGCTTACTAGCGGGGGGGCGGCCCACAGATACGCAGTATTTT.